Presented here are 6 T cell receptor beta chains from one specimen sequenced in a study of identical twins. One entry per CDR3 protein results from TCRdb running MiXCR on the 5' RACE reads. This table has around 280,000 distinct CDR3 sequences, 6.5% to 9.5% appearing once. The sample also formed part of further work on yellow fever vaccine responses in identical twins.

The material sequenced was memory (CD45RO+) T cells sorted from blood. The receptors derive from a woman aged 18-29 years in good health.

This clonotype came up many times. The chain joins TRBV2 to TRBJ2-7; D is unresolved. This CDR3 has 12 residues. CDR1 SNHLY and CDR2 FYNNEI come from the germline V gene. Trimming stripped 2 bases from V and 6 bases from J, with 8 bases between. The CDR3 nucleotides are TGTGCCAGCAGTGAATTAGCTTTCGAGCAGTACGTC. Amino acid sequence: CASSELAFEQYV.

This clonotype has a count of ten or more. The chain has TRBV25-1 and TRBJ1-2; D may be TRBD1 (6 bases). Deletions cut 9 bases from V and 8 bases from J, with 13 bases between. The CDR3 spans 11 residues. In germline, CDR1 is MGHDK, CDR2 SYGVNS. The CDR3 nucleotides are TGTGCCAGTTCGCTGGACAGCGGCTACACCTTC. This sequence encodes CASSLDSGYTF.

This clonotype was seen ten or more times. The rearrangement joins TRBV7-9 to TRBJ2-1; D gene uncertain. Germline V gene data show CDR1 as SEHNR and CDR2 as FQNEAQ (reference sequence). Trimming removed 2 bases at V and 0 bases at J, with 8 bases between. The CDR3 contains 15 residues. CDR3 in DNA: TGTGCCAGCAGCTTATCGGAAAGCTCCTACAATGAGCAGTTCTTC. Amino acid sequence: CASSLSESSYNEQFF.

The chain carries TRBV18 and TRBJ1-3, with D hard to call. Germline V CDR1 and CDR2: KGHSH, LQKENI. With 1 base removed from V and 0 bases from J, the gap between germline ends came to 7 bases. This CDR3 is 15 amino acids long. CDR3 residues: CASSPLLNSGNTIYF. CDR3 nucleotides: TGTGCCAGCTCACCACTTTTGAACTCTGGAAACACCATATATTTT.

The CDR3 protein is CASSSTGTGELFF. The CDR3 DNA reads as TGTGCCAGCAGCTCAACAGGGACCGGGGAGCTGTTTTTT. The V call is TRBV13, the J call TRBJ2-2; TRBD1 is a possible D gene (6 bases). Trimming took off 4 bases at V and 5 bases at J, with 8 bases between the two ends. The CDR3 contains 13 residues. The germline V gene has CDR1 PRHDT and CDR2 FYEKMQ (reference sequence).

V and J are TRBV18 and TRBJ2-5; 7 positions match TRBD2. The CDR3 runs to 14 residues. In germline, CDR1 is KGHSH, CDR2 LQKENI. The trim removed 6 bases at V and 1 base at J, leaving 5 bases unmatched. Here the CDR3 reads CASSLLASQETQYF. In DNA, the CDR3 is TGTGCCAGCTCCCTACTAGCGAGCCAAGAGACCCAGTACTTC.